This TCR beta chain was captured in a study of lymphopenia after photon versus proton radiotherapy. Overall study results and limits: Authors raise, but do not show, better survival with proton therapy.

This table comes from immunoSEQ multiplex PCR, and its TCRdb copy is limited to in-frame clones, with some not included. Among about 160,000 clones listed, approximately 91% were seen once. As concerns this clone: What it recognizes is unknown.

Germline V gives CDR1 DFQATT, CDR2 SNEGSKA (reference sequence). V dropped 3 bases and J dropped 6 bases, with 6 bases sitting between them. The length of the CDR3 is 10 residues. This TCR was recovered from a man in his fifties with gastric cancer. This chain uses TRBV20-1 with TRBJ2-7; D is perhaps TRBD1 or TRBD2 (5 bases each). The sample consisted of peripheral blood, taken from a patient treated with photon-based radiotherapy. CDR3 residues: CSARGVEQYF. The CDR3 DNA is TGCAGTGCTAGGGGGGTCGAGCAGTACTTC.